Listed below are T cell receptor beta chains from one sample, sequenced in a study of blood T cell repertoires in COVID-19. Using immunoSEQ multiplex PCR, the repertoire was profiled, and TCRdb retains in-frame clones only, with some absent. The data contain approximately 34,000 clones, approximately 93% of them singletons. Sequenced sample: peripheral blood. The receptors come from a man between 60 and 75 years old with acute or convalescent COVID-19. CDR3s include the opening cysteine and the closing phenylalanine or tryptophan. A D gene is named only where the DNA matches it firmly. Not every row has a clone size; where given, it reads once, few, many or a size class.

d_gene | abundance | j_gene | v_gene | CDR3aa | CDR3nt
TRBD2 | . | TRBJ2-3 | TRBV7-9 | CASSFGAGADTQYF | TGTGCCAGCAGCTTTGGAGCGGGAGCAGATACGCAGTATTTT
. | . | TRBJ2-3 | TRBV19 | CASSIGSRWTDTQYF | TGTGCCAGTAGTATCGGGTCGCGGTGGACAGATACGCAGTATTTT
. | . | TRBJ2-2 | TRBV11-3 | CASSLGTLNTGELFF | TGTGCCAGCAGCTTAGGGACACTTAACACCGGGGAGCTGTTTTTT
. | . | TRBJ1-2 | TRBV3-1/TRBV3-2 | CASSQDPQGYTYGYTF | TGTGCCAGCAGCCAAGATCCCCAGGGATATACCTATGGCTACACCTTC
TRBD1 | once | TRBJ1-1 | TRBV4-1 | CASSQGDRQNTEAFF | TGCGCCAGCAGCCAAGGGGACAGGCAGAACACTGAAGCTTTCTTT
TRBD1 | . | TRBJ2-7 | TRBV10-3 | CATSSTGPSYEQYF | TGTGCCACCTCTTCGACAGGGCCCTCCTACGAGCAGTACTTC
TRBD1 | once | TRBJ1-2 | TRBV5-6 | CASSLRRQGAIYGYTF | TGTGCCAGCAGCTTGAGGAGACAGGGGGCTATATATGGCTACACCTTC
. | . | TRBJ1-2 | TRBV4-2 | CASSQRRGYGYTF | TGTGCCAGCAGCCAGAGGCGCGGCTATGGCTACACCTTC
TRBD1 | once | TRBJ1-2 | TRBV24-1 | CATSIGQGYGYTF | TGTGCCACCAGTATAGGACAGGGCTATGGCTACACCTTC
. | few | TRBJ1-2 | TRBV30 | CAWSVVLRRGGYTF | TGTGCCTGGAGTGTAGTCTTAAGGCGGGGTGGCTACACCTTC